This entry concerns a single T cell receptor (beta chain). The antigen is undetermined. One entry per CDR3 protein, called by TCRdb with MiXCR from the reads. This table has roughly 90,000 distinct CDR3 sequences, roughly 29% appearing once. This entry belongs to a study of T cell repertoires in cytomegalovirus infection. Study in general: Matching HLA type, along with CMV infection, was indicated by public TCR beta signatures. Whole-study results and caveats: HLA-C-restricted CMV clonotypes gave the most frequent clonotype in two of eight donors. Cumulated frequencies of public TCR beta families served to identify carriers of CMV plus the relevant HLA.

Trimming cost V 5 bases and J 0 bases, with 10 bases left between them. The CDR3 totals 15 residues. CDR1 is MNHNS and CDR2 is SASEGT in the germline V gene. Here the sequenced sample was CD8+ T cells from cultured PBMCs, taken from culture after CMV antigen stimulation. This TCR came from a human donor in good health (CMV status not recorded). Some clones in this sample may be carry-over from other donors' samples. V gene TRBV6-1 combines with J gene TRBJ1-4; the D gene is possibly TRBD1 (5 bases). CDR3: CASSPDRATNEKLFF. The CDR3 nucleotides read TGTGCCAGCAGTCCTGACAGAGCAACTAATGAAAAACTGTTTTTT.